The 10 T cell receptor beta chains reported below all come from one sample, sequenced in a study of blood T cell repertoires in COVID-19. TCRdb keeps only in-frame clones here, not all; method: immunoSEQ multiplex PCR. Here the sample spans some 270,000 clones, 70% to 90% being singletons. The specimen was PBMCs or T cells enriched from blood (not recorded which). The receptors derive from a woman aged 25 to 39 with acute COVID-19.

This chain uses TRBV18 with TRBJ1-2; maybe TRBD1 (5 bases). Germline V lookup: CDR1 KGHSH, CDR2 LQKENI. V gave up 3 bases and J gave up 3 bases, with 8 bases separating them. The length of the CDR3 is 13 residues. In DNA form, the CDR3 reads TGTGCCAGCTCACCGGGCAGGGACTATGGCTACACCTTC. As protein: CASSPGRDYGYTF.

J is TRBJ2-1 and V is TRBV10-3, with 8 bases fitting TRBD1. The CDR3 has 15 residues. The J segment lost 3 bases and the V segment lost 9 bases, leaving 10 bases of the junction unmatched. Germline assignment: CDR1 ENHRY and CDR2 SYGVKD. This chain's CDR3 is CAIRTGGQGYNEQFF. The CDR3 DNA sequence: TGTGCCATAAGAACAGGGGGACAAGGCTACAATGAGCAGTTCTTC.

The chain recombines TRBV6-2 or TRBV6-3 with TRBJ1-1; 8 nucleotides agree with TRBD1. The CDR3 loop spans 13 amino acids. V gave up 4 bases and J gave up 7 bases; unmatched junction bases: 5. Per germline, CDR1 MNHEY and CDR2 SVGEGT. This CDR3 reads CASSSSGTGEAFF. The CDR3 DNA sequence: TGTGCCAGCAGTTCCTCTGGGACAGGTGAAGCTTTCTTT.

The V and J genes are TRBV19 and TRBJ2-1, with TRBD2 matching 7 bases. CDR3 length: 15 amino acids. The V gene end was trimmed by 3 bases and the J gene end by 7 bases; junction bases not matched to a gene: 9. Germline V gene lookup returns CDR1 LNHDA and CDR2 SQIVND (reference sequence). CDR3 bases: TGTGCCAGTAGTATCGCTAGCGGCCTTTGGAATGAGCAGTTCTTC. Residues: CASSIASGLWNEQFF.

CDR3 in DNA: TGTGCCAGCAGCAGCGGACAGGGGGCGCTCAATGAGCAGTTCTTC. Translation gives CASSSGQGALNEQFF. This sequence joins TRBV9 and TRBJ2-1; TRBD1 aligns across 11 bases. The CDR3 totals 15 residues. The trim removed 4 bases at V and 6 bases at J, leaving 6 bases unmatched. Germline CDR1 reads SGDLS; CDR2 reads YYNGEE.

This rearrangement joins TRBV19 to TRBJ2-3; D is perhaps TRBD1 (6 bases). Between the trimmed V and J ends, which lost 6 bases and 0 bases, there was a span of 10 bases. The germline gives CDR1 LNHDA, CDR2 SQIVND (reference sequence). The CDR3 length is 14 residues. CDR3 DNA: TGTGCCAGTAGAACAGGGTCTAGCACAGATACGCAGTATTTT. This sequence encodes CASRTGSSTDTQYF.

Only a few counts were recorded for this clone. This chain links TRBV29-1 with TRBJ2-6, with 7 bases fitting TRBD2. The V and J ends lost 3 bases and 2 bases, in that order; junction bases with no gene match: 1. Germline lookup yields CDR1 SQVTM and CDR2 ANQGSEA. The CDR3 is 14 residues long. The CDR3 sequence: CSVEGGAGANVLTF. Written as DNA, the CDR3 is TGCAGCGTTGAGGGAGGGGCTGGGGCCAACGTCCTGACTTTC.

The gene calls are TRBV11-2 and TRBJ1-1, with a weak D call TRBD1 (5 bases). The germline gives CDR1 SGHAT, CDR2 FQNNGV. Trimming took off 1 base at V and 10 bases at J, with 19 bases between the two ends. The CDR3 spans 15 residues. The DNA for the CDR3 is TGTGCCAGCAGCTTAGTGGTCAGGGAAGATTTCGGAGCTTTCTTT. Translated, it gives CASSLVVREDFGAFF. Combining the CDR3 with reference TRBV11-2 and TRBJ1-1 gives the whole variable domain EAGVAQSPRYKIIEKRQSVAFWCNPISGHATLYWYQQILGQGPKLLIQFQNNGVVDDSQLPKDRFSAERLKGVDSTLKIQPAKLEDSAVYLCASSLVVREDFGAFFGQGTRLTVV.

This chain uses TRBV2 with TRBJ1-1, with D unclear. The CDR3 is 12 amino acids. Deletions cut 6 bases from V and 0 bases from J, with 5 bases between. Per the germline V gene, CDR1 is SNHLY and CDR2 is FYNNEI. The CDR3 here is CASRAMNTEAFF. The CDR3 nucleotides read TGTGCCAGCAGAGCGATGAACACTGAAGCTTTCTTT.

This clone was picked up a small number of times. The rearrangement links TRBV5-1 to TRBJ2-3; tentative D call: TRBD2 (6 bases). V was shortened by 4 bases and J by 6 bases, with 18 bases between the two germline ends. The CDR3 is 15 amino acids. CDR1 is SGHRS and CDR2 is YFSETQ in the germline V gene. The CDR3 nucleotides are TGCGCCAGCAGCCCCTTCGGAGGGCGGGTCGATACGCAGTATTTT. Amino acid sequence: CASSPFGGRVDTQYF. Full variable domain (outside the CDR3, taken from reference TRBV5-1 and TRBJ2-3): KAGVTQTPRYLIKTRGQQVTLSCSPISGHRSVSWYQQTPGQGLQFLFEYFSETQRNKGNFPGRFSGRQFSNSRSEMNVSTLELGDSALYLCASSPFGGRVDTQYFGPGTRLTVL.